The 9 T cell receptor beta chains below all came from one sample that was sequenced in a study of long-term antiretroviral therapy in people with HIV. Running of the v3.0 immunoSEQ assay took place at survey level. Profiled with immunoSEQ multiplex PCR; TCRdb holds only in-frame clones, not every one. The sample contains about 7,800 clones, 75% to 80% of which appear only once. The specimen comprised unsorted PBMCs, sampled 0.6 years before starting antiretroviral therapy. The receptors come from a man aged 40-55 years with HIV.

The rearrangement uses TRBV5-1 and TRBJ2-7; the D gene could be TRBD1 or TRBD2 (5 bases each). Trimming removed 8 bases from V and 2 bases from J, with 14 bases in between. The CDR3 extends over 13 amino acids. Germline loops: CDR1 SGHRS, CDR2 YFSETQ. The CDR3 loop is CASRVGPTYEQYF. The DNA of the CDR3 is TGCGCCAGTAGGGTGGGACCTACCTACGAGCAGTACTTC.

The V and J genes are TRBV2 and TRBJ2-7, with D perhaps TRBD1 (5 bases). Germline V CDR1 and CDR2: SNHLY, FYNNEI. Trimming shortened V by 8 bases and J by 3 bases, and 20 bases separated the two germline ends. CDR3 length: 15 residues. The CDR3 spells CASQAKGATYYEQYF. The CDR3 DNA is TGTGCCAGCCAAGCCAAAGGGGCCACCTACTACGAGCAGTACTTC.

V is TRBV19 and J is TRBJ1-5, with TRBD1 identical over 9 bases. V dropped 4 bases and J dropped 4; count of bases not matched to a gene: 2. The V gene's germline CDR1 is LNHDA and CDR2 SQIVND (reference sequence). This CDR3 contains 14 residues. The CDR3 loop reads CASSRDRENQPQHF. Here the CDR3 DNA reads TGTGCCAGTAGTAGGGACAGGGAGAATCAGCCCCAGCATTTT.

This clone has a handful of counts. This chain links TRBV19 with TRBJ2-2; no clear D. CDR1 is LNHDA, CDR2 SQIVND, per germline (reference sequence). Trimming took off 4 bases at V and 6 bases at J, with 6 bases between the two ends. The CDR3 has 12 amino acids. CDR3 protein: CASSRLAGELFF. DNA of the CDR3: TGTGCCAGTAGTAGATTGGCCGGGGAGCTGTTTTTT.

The gene calls are TRBV5-4 and TRBJ1-3; tentatively, D is TRBD1 (6 bases). Germline CDR1 reads SGHNT; CDR2 reads YYREEE (reference sequence). CDR3 size: 15 residues. With 4 bases removed from V and 0 bases from J, the gap between germline ends came to 11 bases. The CDR3 sequence: CASSAGTSSGNTIYF. CDR3 nucleotides: TGTGCCAGCAGCGCCGGGACAAGCTCTGGAAACACCATATATTTT.

In its sample, this clone was seen a few times. The V and J genes are TRBV9 and TRBJ1-6; D unresolved. The germline CDR1 and CDR2 sequences are SGDLS and YYNGEE. The V end was cut by 5 bases, the J end by 6 bases, with 15 bases between. The CDR3 length is 15 residues. CDR3 DNA: TGTGCCAGCAGTCGAGTCGGTTTAGCTAATTCACCCCTCCACTTT. It codes for CASSRVGLANSPLHF.

V and J are TRBV5-1 and TRBJ1-2; D unresolved. The CDR3 is made up of 15 amino acids. V lost 2 bases, J lost 4 bases, and 15 bases lay in between. Germline V CDR1 and CDR2: SGHRS, YFSETQ. The CDR3 DNA reads as TGCGCCAGCAGCTTAATTTCAGGCTCCCTCTATGGCTACACCTTC. Protein sequence: CASSLISGSLYGYTF.

Remarks on this clone: An end of the junction differs from the germline gene, which may be a read error. The rearrangement links TRBV4-1 to TRBJ2-7; D is tentatively TRBD1 or TRBD2 (6 bases each). CDR3 length: 15 residues. Germline loops: CDR1 MGHRA, CDR2 YSYEKL. DNA of the CDR3: TGCGCCAGCAGCCCCCAGCTCGGGGGCTCCCACGAGCAGTACTTC. Amino acid sequence: CASSPQLGGSHEQYF.

The V gene is TRBV7-8, the J gene TRBJ1-1; D is possibly TRBD1 (5 bases). The CDR3 is 13 amino acids. The germline V gene has CDR1 SGHVS and CDR2 FQNEAQ. Trimming took off 1 base at V and 7 bases at J, with 10 bases between the two ends. The CDR3 sequence is CASSLVSRDEAFF. CDR3 DNA: TGTGCCAGCAGCTTAGTTTCCAGGGATGAAGCTTTCTTT.